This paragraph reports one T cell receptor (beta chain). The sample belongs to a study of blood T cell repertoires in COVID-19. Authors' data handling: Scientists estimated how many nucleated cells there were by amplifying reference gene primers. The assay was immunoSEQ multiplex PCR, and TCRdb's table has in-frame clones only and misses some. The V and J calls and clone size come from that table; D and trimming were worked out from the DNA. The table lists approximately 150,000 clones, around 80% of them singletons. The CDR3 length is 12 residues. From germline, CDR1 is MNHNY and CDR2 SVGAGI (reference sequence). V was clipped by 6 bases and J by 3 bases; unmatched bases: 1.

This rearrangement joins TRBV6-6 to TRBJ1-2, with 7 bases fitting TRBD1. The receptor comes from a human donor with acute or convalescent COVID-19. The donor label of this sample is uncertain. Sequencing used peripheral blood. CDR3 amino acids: CASRQGDYGYTF. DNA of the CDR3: TGTGCCAGCAGGCAGGGGGACTATGGCTACACCTTC.